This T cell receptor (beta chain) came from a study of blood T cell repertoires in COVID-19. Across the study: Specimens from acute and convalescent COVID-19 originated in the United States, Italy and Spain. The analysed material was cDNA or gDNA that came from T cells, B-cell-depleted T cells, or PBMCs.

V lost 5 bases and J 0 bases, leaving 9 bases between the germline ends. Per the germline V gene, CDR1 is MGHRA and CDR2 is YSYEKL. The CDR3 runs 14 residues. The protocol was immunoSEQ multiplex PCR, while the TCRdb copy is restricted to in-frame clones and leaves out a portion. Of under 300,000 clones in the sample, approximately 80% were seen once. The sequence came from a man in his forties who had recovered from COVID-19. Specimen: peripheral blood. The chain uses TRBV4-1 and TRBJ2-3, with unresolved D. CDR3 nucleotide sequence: TGCGCCAGCAGCGGTACAGCCAGCACAGATACGCAGTATTTT. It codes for CASSGTASTDTQYF.